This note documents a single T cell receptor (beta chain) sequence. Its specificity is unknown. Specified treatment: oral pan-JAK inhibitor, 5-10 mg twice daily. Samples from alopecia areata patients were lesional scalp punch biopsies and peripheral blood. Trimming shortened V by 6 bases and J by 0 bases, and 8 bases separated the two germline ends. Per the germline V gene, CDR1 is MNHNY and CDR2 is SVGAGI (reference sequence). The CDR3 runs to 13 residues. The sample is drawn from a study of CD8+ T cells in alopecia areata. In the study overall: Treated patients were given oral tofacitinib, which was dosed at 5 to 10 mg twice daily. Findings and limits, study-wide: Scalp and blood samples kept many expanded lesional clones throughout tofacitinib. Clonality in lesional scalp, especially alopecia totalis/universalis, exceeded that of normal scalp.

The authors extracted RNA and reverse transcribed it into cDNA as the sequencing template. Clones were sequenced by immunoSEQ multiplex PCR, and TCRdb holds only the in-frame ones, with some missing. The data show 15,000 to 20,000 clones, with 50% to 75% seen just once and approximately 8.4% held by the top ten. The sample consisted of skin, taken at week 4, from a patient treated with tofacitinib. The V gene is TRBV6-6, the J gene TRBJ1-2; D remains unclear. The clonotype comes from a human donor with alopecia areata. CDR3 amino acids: CASSTTPNYGYTF. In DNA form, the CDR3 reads TGTGCCAGCAGCACTACACCTAACTATGGCTACACCTTC.